This record covers a single T cell receptor (beta chain). Its antigen is currently unknown. The source of the sample is a study of T cell responses to AZD1222 COVID-19 vaccine. The wider study: Some second doses came at about 4 weeks and others at about 12 weeks; these were pooled.

Sequencing used immunoSEQ multiplex PCR; TCRdb keeps in-frame clones, though not all of them. In the table there are 110,000 to 150,000 clones, about 90% of which are singletons. The germline V gene has CDR1 SGHNT and CDR2 YYREEE (reference sequence). J lost 7 bases, V lost 4 bases, and 8 bases had no gene match. The CDR3 contains 15 residues. Study-level results: A reported finding is that nearly half of spike-specific TCRs target unmutated variant regions. Two AZD1222 administrations were followed by greater Spike-specific TCR breadth and depth.

The TCR originated in an adult in good health. The material sequenced was peripheral blood, taken on day 0 of AZD1222 vaccination. The rearrangement uses TRBV5-4 and TRBJ2-1; 10 bases match TRBD2. CDR3 region: CASSGGLAGVNEQFF. The CDR3 DNA reads TGTGCCAGCAGCGGGGGGCTAGCGGGAGTAAATGAGCAGTTCTTC.